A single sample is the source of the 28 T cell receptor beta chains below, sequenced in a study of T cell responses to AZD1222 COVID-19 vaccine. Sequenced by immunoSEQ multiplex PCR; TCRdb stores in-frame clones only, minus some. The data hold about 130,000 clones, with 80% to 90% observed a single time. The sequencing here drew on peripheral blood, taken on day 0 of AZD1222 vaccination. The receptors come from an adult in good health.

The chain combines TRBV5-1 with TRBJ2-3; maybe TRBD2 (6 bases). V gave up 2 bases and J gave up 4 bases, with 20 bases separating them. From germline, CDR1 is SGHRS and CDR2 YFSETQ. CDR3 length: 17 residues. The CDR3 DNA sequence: TGCGCCAGCAGCTTAAGGCTAGCGTATAACGGAGCAGATACGCAGTATTTT. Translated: CASSLRLAYNGADTQYF.

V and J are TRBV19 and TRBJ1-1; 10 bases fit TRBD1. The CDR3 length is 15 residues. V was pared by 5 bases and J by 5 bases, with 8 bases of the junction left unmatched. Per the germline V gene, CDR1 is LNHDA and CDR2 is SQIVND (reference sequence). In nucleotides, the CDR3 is TGTGCCAGTAGTGCCCCGACAGGGGGCGGAACTGAAGCTTTCTTT. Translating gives CASSAPTGGGTEAFF.

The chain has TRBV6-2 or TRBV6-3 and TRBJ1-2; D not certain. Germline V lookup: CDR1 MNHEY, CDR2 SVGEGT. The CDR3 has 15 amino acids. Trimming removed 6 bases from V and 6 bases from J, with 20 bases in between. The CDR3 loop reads CASSPTPRPWDGYTF. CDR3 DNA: TGTGCCAGCAGCCCCACGCCCCGACCTTGGGATGGCTACACCTTC.

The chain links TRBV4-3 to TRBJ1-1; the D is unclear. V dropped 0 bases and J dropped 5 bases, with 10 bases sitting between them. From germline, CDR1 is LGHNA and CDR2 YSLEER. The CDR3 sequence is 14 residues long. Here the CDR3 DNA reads TGCGCCAGCAGCCAAGATGGAGGGCGGACTGAAGCTTTCTTT. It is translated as CASSQDGGRTEAFF.

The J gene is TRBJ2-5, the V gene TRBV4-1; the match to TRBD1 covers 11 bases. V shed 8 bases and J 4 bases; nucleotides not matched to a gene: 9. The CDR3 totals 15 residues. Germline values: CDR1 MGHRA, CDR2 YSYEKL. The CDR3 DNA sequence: TGCGCCAGCGCACCCGGACAGGGGGCTTTAGAGACCCAGTACTTC. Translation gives CASAPGQGALETQYF.

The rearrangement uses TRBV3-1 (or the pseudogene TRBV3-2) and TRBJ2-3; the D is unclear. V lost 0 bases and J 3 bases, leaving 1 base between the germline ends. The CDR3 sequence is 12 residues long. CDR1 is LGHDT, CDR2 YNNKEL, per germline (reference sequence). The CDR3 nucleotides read TGTGCCAGCAGCCAAGAAACAGATACGCAGTATTTT. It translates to CASSQETDTQYF.

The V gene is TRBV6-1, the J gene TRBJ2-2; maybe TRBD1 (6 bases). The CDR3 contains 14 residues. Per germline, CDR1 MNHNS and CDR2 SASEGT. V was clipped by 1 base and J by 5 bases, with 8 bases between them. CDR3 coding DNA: TGTGCCAGCAGTGAAGGGACAGATACCGGGGAGCTGTTTTTT. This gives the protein CASSEGTDTGELFF.

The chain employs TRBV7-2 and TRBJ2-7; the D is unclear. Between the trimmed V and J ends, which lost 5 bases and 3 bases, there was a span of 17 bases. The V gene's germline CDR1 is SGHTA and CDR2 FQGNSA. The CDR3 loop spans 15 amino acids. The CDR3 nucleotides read TGTGCCAGCAGCCCCCTGGCGGTTCCATACTACGAGCAGTACTTC. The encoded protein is CASSPLAVPYYEQYF. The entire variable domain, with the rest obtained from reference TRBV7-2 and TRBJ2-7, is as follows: GAGVSQSPSNKVTEKGKDVELRCDPISGHTALYWYRQSLGQGLEFLIYFQGNSAPDKSGLPSDRFSAERTGGSVSTLTIQRTQQEDSAVYLCASSPLAVPYYEQYFGPGTRLTVT.

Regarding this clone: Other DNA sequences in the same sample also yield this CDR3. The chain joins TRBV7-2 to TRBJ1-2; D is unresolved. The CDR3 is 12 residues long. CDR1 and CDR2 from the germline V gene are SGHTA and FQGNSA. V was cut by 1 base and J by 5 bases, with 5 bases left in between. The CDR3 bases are TGTGCCAGCAGCTTAGGTGGTTATGGCTACACCTTC. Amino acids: CASSLGGYGYTF.

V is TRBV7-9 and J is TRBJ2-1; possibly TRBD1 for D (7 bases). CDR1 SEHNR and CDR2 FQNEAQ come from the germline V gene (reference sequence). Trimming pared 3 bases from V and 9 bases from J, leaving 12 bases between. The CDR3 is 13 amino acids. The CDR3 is CASSFGGGGEQFF. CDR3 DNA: TGTGCCAGCAGCTTCGGAGGGGGCGGTGAGCAGTTCTTC. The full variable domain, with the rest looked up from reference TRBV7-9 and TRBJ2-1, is DTGVSQNPRHKITKRGQNVTFRCDPISEHNRLYWYRQTLGQGPEFLTYFQNEAQLEKSRLLSDRFSAERPKGSFSTLEIQRTEQGDSAMYLCASSFGGGGEQFFGPGTRLTVL.

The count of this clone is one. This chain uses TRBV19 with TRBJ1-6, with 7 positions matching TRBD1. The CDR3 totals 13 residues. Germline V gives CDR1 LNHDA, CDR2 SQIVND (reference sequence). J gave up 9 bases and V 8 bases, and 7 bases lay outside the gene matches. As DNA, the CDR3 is TGTGCCAGTTCTTGGGACAGCCTTTCACCCCTCCACTTT. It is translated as CASSWDSLSPLHF.

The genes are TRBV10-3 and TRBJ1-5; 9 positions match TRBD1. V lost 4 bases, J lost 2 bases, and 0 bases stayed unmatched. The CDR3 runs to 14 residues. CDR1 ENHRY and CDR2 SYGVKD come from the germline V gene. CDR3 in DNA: TGTGCCATCAGTGGGACAGGGGGCAATCAGCCCCAGCATTTT. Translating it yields CAISGTGGNQPQHF.

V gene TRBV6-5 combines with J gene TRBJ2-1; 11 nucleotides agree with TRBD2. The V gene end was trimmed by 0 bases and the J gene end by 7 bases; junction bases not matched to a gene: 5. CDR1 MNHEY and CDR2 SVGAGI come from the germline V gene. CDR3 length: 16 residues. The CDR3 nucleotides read TGTGCCAGCAGTTACTCGATAGCGGGAGGGCCAAATGAGCAGTTCTTC. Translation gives CASSYSIAGGPNEQFF.

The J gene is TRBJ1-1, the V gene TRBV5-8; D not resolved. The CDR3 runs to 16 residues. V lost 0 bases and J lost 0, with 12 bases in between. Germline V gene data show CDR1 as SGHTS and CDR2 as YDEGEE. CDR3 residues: CASSLVEGTMNTEAFF. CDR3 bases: TGTGCCAGCAGCTTGGTGGAGGGCACGATGAACACTGAAGCTTTCTTT.

CDR3 DNA sequence: TGTGCCAGCAGTTTTGCTGGGAACACTGAAGCTTTCTTT. It encodes CASSFAGNTEAFF. The chain uses TRBV6-4 and TRBJ1-1; D is uncertain. Trimming removed 5 bases from V and 1 base from J, with 8 bases in between. The CDR3 has 13 residues. Germline V gene sequence: CDR1 MRHNA, CDR2 SNTAGT.

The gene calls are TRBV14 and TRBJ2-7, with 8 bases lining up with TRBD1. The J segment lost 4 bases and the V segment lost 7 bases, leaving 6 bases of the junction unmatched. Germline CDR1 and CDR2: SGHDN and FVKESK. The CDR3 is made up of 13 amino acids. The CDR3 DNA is TGTGCCAGCAACGAAGACAGGGGTTACGAGCAGTACTTC. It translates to CASNEDRGYEQYF.

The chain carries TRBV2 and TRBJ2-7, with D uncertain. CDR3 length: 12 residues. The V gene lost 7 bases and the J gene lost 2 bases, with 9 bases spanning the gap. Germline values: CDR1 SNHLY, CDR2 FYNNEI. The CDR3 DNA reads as TGTGCCAGCAAAAGCTTCACCTACGAGCAGTACTTC. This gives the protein CASKSFTYEQYF.

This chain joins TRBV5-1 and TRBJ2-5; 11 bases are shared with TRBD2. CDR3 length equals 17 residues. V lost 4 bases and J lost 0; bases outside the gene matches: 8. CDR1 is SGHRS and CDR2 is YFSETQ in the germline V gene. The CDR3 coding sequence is TGCGCCAGCAGCGACCCCAGACTAGCGGGAAACCAAGAGACCCAGTACTTC. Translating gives CASSDPRLAGNQETQYF.

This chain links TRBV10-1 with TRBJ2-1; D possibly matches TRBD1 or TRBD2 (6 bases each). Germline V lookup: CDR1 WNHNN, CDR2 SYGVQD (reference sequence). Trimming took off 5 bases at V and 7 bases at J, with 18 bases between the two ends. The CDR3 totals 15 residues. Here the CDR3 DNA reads TGCGCCAGCAGTTCCGTAGGGGGAGGTAAAAATGAGCAGTTCTTC. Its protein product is CASSSVGGGKNEQFF.

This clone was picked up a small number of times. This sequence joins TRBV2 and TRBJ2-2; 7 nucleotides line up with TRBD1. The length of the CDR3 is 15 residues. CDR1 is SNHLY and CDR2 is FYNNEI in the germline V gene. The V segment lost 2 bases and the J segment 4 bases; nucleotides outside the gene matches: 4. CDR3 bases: TGTGCCAGCAGTGAAACAGGGGCGGGCACCGGGGAGCTGTTTTTT. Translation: CASSETGAGTGELFF.

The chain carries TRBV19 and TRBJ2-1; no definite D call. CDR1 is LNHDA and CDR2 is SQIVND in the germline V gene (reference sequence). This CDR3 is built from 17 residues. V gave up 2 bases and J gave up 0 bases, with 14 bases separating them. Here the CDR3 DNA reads TGTGCCAGTAGTATACTCCGACGGACCAGCTCCTACAATGAGCAGTTCTTC. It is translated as CASSILRRTSSYNEQFF. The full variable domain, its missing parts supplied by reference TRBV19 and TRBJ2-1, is DGGITQSPKYLFRKEGQNVTLSCEQNLNHDAMYWYRQDPGQGLRLIYYSQIVNDFQKGDIAEGYSVSREKKESFPLTVTSAQKNPTAFYLCASSILRRTSSYNEQFFGPGTRLTVL.

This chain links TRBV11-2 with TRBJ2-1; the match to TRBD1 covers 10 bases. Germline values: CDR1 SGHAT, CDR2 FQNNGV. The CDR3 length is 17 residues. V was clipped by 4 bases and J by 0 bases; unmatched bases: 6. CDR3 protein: CASSSLDRGSSYNEQFF. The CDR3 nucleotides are TGTGCCAGCAGCTCCTTGGACAGGGGGAGCTCCTACAATGAGCAGTTCTTC. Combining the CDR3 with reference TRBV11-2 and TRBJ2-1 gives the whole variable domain EAGVAQSPRYKIIEKRQSVAFWCNPISGHATLYWYQQILGQGPKLLIQFQNNGVVDDSQLPKDRFSAERLKGVDSTLKIQPAKLEDSAVYLCASSSLDRGSSYNEQFFGPGTRLTVL.

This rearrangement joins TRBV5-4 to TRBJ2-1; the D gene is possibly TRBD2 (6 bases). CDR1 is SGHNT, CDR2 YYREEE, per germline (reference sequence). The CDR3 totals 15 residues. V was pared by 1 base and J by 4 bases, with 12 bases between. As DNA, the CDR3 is TGTGCCAGCAGCTTGACGGGGGAGTCTTACAATGAGCAGTTCTTC. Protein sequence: CASSLTGESYNEQFF.

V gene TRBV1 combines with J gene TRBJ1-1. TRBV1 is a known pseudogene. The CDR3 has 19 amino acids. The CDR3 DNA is TGCACCAGCAGCCAAGGCCAGGGGAGGGATGGAGATTTAGGCGGTGAAGCTTTCTTT. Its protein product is CTSSQGQGRDGDLGGEAFF.

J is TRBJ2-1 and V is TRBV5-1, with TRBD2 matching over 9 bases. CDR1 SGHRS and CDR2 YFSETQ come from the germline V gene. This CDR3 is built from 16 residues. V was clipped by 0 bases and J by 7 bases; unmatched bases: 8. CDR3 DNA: TGCGCCAGCAGCTTGGATCCTAGCGGGGTCGGGAATGAGCAGTTCTTC. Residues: CASSLDPSGVGNEQFF.

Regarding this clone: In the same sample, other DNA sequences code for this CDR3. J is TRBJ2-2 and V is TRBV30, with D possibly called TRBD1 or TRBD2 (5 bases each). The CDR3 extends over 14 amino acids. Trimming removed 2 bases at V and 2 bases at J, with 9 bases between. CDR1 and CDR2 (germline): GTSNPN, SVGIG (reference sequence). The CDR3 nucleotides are TGTGCCTGGAGTTCGGGACCCAACACCGGGGAGCTGTTTTTT. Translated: CAWSSGPNTGELFF.

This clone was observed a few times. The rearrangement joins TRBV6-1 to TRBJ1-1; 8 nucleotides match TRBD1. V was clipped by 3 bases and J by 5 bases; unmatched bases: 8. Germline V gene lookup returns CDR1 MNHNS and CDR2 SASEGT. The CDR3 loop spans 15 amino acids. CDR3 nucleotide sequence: TGTGCCAGCAGTGATGACCCGGACAGGGCGACTGAAGCTTTCTTT. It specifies CASSDDPDRATEAFF.

The CDR3 nucleotides read TGTGCCAGCAGACTTCAGGGTAAAGGTGAAGCTTTCTTT. This translates into CASRLQGKGEAFF. The chain carries TRBV28 and TRBJ1-1; D is possibly TRBD1 (5 bases). Per germline, CDR1 MDHEN and CDR2 SYDVKM. There are 13 residues in the CDR3. V was pared by 6 bases and J by 7 bases, with 15 bases between.